The present entry profiles one T cell receptor beta chain with its context. Its target is not known. The sample is drawn from a study of cytotoxic CD8 clonotypes in ibrutinib-treated CLL. Study at large: Response samples were taken after a median of approximately 11 months on treatment, range 6 to 36. Notes on the study in general: Clonality increased at ibrutinib response, then returned toward baseline at progression. Sampling times, which were not matched between the groups, differed between sustained-remission patients and progressing patients.

Repertoires were generated with immunoSEQ multiplex PCR, while TCRdb's copy carries only in-frame clones and drops some. The table records about 40,000 clones, 65% to 70% of them present only once. The receptor was isolated from a human donor with chronic lymphocytic leukemia. Sequenced material: PBMCs, taken at disease progression, from a patient treated with ibrutinib.

CDR3 protein: CASSLRLAQYNEQFF. The CDR3 bases are TGTGCCAGCAGCTTAAGGCTAGCGCAGTACAATGAGCAGTTCTTC. This chain uses TRBV7-3 with TRBJ2-1; D may be TRBD2 (6 bases). Germline CDR1 is SGHTA and CDR2 is FQGTGA. Between the trimmed V and J ends, which lost 1 base and 4 bases, there was a span of 11 bases. The CDR3 loop spans 15 amino acids.